These 2 T cell receptor beta chains were all obtained from the same sample, sequenced in a study of blood T cell repertoires in COVID-19. Clones were sequenced by immunoSEQ multiplex PCR, and TCRdb holds only the in-frame ones, with some missing. The sample shows fewer than 150,000 clones, approximately 86% of them seen only once. Material: peripheral blood. Every receptor here comes from a human donor in a cohort sampled during active COVID-19.

The gene calls are TRBV24-1 and TRBJ2-1; 9 bases line up with TRBD1. Germline lookup yields CDR1 KGHDR and CDR2 SFDVKD. J was trimmed by 5 bases and V by 3 bases; bases with no gene match: 7. This CDR3 contains 16 residues. The CDR3 loop is CATSDTQGAFNNEQFF. DNA of the CDR3: TGTGCCACCAGTGATACACAGGGGGCGTTCAACAATGAGCAGTTCTTC.

The chain links TRBV27 to TRBJ1-3; 8 bases line up with TRBD1. The CDR3 runs 14 residues. Germline V lookup: CDR1 MNHEY, CDR2 SMNVEV (reference sequence). V was pared by 5 bases and J by 1 base, with 1 base of the junction left unmatched. The CDR3 DNA reads as TGTGCCAGCAGTAGGACAGGGTCTGGAAACACCATATATTTT. Its protein is CASSRTGSGNTIYF.